This T cell receptor (beta chain) was sequenced during a study of beta chain features in type 1 diabetes. Turning to the study itself: The study found patients and healthy donors alike in age, gender and cell yields. Regarding the study as a whole: Shortening that was moderate but significant affected the TCRB CDR3s of Type 1 diabetes patients in all four CD4+ subsets. Type 1 diabetes patients had fewer VDJ junction insertions and more deletions. Relative to healthy donors, patients appeared to have naive, central memory and Treg TCRB repertoires that were more similar.

Expressed TCRB transcripts were sequenced after all isolated RNA was converted to cDNA. Profiling relied on immunoSEQ multiplex PCR, and the TCRdb table lists in-frame clones only, not all of them. The sample includes a few hundred thousand clones, over 8.5% seen only once; the top ten take about 0.64%. This clone has more than one count but fewer than ten. Its antigen remains unknown. The CDR3 contains 10 residues. V shed 7 bases and J shed 8 bases, with 9 bases lying between them. CDR1 is GTSNPN, CDR2 SVGIG, per germline (reference sequence). The TCR comes from a man aged 25-45 years with type 1 diabetes. This chain connects TRBV30 to TRBJ2-1, with D perhaps assigned TRBD1 or TRBD2 (6 bases each). The specimen sequenced was central memory CD4+ T cells from blood. CDR3 bases: TGTGCCTTAGGGGGGTATGAGCAGTTCTTC. It codes for CALGGYEQFF. Drawing the rest from reference TRBV30 and TRBJ2-1, the complete variable domain is SQTIHQWPATLVQPVGSPLSLECTVEGTSNPNLYWYRQAAGRGLQLLFYSVGIGQISSEVPQNLSASRPQDRQFILSSKKLLLSDSGFYLCALGGYEQFFGPGTRLTVL.